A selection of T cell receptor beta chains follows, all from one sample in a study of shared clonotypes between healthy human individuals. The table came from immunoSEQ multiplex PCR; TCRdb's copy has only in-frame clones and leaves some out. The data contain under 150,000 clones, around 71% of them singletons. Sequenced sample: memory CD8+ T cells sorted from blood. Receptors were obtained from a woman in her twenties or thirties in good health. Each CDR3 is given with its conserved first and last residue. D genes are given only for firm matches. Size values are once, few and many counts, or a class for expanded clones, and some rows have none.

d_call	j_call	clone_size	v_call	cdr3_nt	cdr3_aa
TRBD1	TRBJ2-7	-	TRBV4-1	TGCGCCAGCAGCCACAGGGGGCGCGTCTCCTACGAGCAGTACTTC	CASSHRGRVSYEQYF
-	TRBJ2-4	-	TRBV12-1	TGTGCCAGCAGCCCGAGGGGGACTAGCTGGGCCGTCGAAAACATTCAGTACTTC	CASSPRGTSWAVENIQYF
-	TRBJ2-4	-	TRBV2	TGTGCCAGCAGTGCGGCGGCAGCCAAAAACATTCAGTACTTC	CASSAAAAKNIQYF
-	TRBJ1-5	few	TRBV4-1	TGCGCCAGCAGCAACAGGCACAATCAGCCCCAGCATTTT	CASSNRHNQPQHF
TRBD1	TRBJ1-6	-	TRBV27	TGTGCCAGCAGAACCCCGGACAGGAATAATTCACCCCTCCACTTT	CASRTPDRNNSPLHF
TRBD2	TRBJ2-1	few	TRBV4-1	TGCGCCAGCAGCCAAGGGACTAGCGGCATCTCCTACAATGAGCAGTTCTTC	CASSQGTSGISYNEQFF
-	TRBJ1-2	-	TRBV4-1	TGCGCCAGCAGCCACCCGAAGGGACCCCCGGCGAACTATGGCTACACCTTC	CASSHPKGPPANYGYTF
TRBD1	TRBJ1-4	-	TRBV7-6	TGTGCCAGCAGCTTAGAACAGGGGGGAAAACTGTTTTTT	CASSLEQGGKLFF
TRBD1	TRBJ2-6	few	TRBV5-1	TGCGCCAGCAGCCCCGGGACAGGGGTCTCTGGGGCCAACGTCCTGACTTTC	CASSPGTGVSGANVLTF
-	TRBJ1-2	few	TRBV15	TGTGCCACCAGCAGAGGATCCAGGAATGGCTACACCTTC	CATSRGSRNGYTF
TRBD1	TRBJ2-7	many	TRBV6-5	TGTGCCAGCACTAGGGGGACAGGGGGGCACGAGCAGTACTTC	CASTRGTGGHEQYF
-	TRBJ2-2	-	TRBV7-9	TGTGCCAGCAGCTTAACTACCTATACCGGGGAGCTGTTTTTT	CASSLTTYTGELFF
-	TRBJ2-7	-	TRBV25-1	TGTGCCAGCAGCTCCCTAGGTATATACGAGCAGTACTTC	CASSSLGIYEQYF
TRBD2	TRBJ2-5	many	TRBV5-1	TGCGCCAGCAGCTTAGAAGCGGGAGTTGCGGAGACCCAGTACTTC	CASSLEAGVAETQYF
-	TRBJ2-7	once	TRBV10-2	TGCGCCAGCGGAGGAGGGAGTACCTACGAGCAGTACTTC	CASGGGSTYEQYF
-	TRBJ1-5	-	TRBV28	TGTGCCAGCAGTTTAGCCCCCGGGGGTAGCAATCAGCCCCAGCATTTT	CASSLAPGGSNQPQHF
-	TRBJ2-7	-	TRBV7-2	TGTGCCAGCAGCCCTACCAACTCGGTCTACGAGCAGTACTTC	CASSPTNSVYEQYF
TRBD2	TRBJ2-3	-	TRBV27	TGTGCCAGCAGTTTATCGAGGCTCGGACTAGCGGGAAAGGTGGGCCTGACAGATACGCAGTATTTT	CASSLSRLGLAGKVGLTDTQYF
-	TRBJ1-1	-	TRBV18	TGTGCCAGCTCACCTCGGGAAATGAACACTGAAGCTTTCTTT	CASSPREMNTEAFF
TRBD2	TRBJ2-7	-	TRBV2	TGTGCCAGCAGTATGGGACTAGGTGTCGTCGAGCAGTACTTC	CASSMGLGVVEQYF
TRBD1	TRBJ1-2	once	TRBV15	TGTGCCACCAGCAAGACCGGGACAGCGACACTTAACTATGGCTACACCTTC	CATSKTGTATLNYGYTF
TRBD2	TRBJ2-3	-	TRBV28	TGTGCCAGCAGTCCCCGACTGGGGAGGGCAATGGATACGCAGTATTTT	CASSPRLGRAMDTQYF
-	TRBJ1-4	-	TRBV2	TGTGCCAGCGGGTCGAGGACAGCCAATGAAAAACTGTTTTTT	CASGSRTANEKLFF
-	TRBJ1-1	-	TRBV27	TGTGCCAGCAGTCCCACTTTAGCGCGACACCTTGAAGCTTTCTTT	CASSPTLARHLEAFF
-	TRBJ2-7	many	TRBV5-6	TGTGCCAGCAGCTTCACGAGCAGCTCCTACGAGCAGTACTTC	CASSFTSSSYEQYF
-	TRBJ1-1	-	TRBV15	TGTGCCACCAGCTCGCAGACAGGAAACACTGAAGCTTTCTTT	CATSSQTGNTEAFF
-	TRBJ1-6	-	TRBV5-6	TGTGCCAGCAGCTCCAGGACCGGAGAGCGTTCACCCCTCCACTTT	CASSSRTGERSPLHF
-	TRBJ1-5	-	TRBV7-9	TGTGCCAGCAGCTTAGAAAGGGGTGCTCAGCCCCAGCATTTT	CASSLERGAQPQHF
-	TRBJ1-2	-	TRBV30	TGTGCCTGGAGTGTTTCGGGGCCCGCTAACTATGGCTACACCTTC	CAWSVSGPANYGYTF
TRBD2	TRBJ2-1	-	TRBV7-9	TGTGCCAGCAGCTTAGTGTCTGGAGCGGGATGGGTTTCCTACAATGAGCAGTTCTTC	CASSLVSGAGWVSYNEQFF
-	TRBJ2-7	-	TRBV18	TGTGCCAGCTCACCGGACAGCGCCTCCTACGAGCAGTACTTC	CASSPDSASYEQYF
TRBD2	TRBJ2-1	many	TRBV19	TGTGCCAGTACCTTAACCCCCGGACTAGCGGGAGAGGGTGAGCAGTTCTTC	CASTLTPGLAGEGEQFF
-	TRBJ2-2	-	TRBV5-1	TGCGCCAGCAGCTCGGGGACTTCGGAGCTGTTTTTT	CASSSGTSELFF
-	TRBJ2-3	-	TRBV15	TGTGCCACCAGCAGAGATATTGTGGGGGGGCCAGATACGCAGTATTTT	CATSRDIVGGPDTQYF
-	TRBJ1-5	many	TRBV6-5	TGTGCCAGCAGCTCAGACATCGAGGGCAATCAGCCCCAGCATTTT	CASSSDIEGNQPQHF
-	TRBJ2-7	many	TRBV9	TGTGCCAGCAGCGTAGGTAGTCTGTACGAGCAGTACTTC	CASSVGSLYEQYF
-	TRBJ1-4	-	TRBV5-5	TGTGCCAGCAGCTTGGACCCGGGACCTAATGAAAAACTGTTTTTT	CASSLDPGPNEKLFF
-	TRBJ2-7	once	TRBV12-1	TGTGCCAGCAGCTTTGGGTACTGGGGGAGGCCTCTCTCCTACGAGCAGTACTTC	CASSFGYWGRPLSYEQYF
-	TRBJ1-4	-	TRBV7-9	TGTGCCAGCAGCTCCCCCAAGGGCCGGTTAAATGAAAAACTGTTTTTT	CASSSPKGRLNEKLFF
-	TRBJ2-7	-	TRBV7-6	TGTGCCAGCAGCCTGGACTACCCGACCGTCCCTTCCTACGAGCAGTACTTC	CASSLDYPTVPSYEQYF
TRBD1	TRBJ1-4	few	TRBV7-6	TGTGCCAGCAGCTTAGCAACAGGGGGCAGGAAACTGTTTTTT	CASSLATGGRKLFF
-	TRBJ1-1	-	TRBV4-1	TGCGCCAGCAGCCATTCTCTTGGACCGTTCCATCCGAACACTGAAGCTTTCTTT	CASSHSLGPFHPNTEAFF
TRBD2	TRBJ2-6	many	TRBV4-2	TGTGCCAGCAGCCAAGAGGGCGGGAGCACTGGGGCCAACGTCCTGACTTTC	CASSQEGGSTGANVLTF
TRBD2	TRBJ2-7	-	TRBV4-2	TGTGCCAGCAGCCTCGGGACTAGCGGCTACGAGCAGTACTTC	CASSLGTSGYEQYF
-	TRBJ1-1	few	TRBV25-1	TGTGCCAGCAGTGCACGGGACGGGGGTCCTGAAGCTTTCTTT	CASSARDGGPEAFF
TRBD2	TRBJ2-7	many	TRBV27	TGTGCCAGCAGTTTATCTCGCGGGAGTGCCTACGAGCAGTACTTC	CASSLSRGSAYEQYF
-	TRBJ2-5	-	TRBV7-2	TGTGCCAGCAGCTTAGGGTACAGGGAAGAGACCCAGTACTTC	CASSLGYREETQYF
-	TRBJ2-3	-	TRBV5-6	TGTGCCAGCAGCTTGTGGAGCACAGATACGCAGTATTTT	CASSLWSTDTQYF
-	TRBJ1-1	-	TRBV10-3	TGTGCCATCATCGGCCCGGGACACCGGAGGAAGAACACTGAAGCTTTCTTT	CAIIGPGHRRKNTEAFF
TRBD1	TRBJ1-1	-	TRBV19	TGTGCCAGTACACCCGGACAGGGGGCGAACACTGAAGCTTTCTTT	CASTPGQGANTEAFF
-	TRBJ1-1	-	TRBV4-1	TGCGCCAGCAGACAAGTTCGGATGGGGGGGTATGCTGAAGCTTTCTTT	CASRQVRMGGYAEAFF
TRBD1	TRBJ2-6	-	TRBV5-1	TGCGCCAGCAGCTTGGGGACAGGGATCTACGTCCTGACTTTC	CASSLGTGIYVLTF
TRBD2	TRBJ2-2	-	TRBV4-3	TGCGCCAGCAGCCAGGCGGGAGGGCACACCGGGGAGCTGTTTTTT	CASSQAGGHTGELFF
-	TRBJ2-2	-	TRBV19	TGTGCCAGTAGTATTAACGGGTACAGGACCGCGAACACCGGGGAGCTGTTTTTT	CASSINGYRTANTGELFF